This T cell receptor (beta chain) was profiled in a study of blood T cell repertoires in COVID-19. Across the whole study: Samples taken during acute and convalescent COVID-19 were collected in the United States, Italy and Spain. T cells, B-cell-depleted T cells, or PBMCs provided the cDNA or gDNA that served as material.

Libraries were prepared by immunoSEQ multiplex PCR; TCRdb keeps only in-frame clonotypes and omits some of them. The top ten clones hold 1.5% to 2% of a sample with fewer than 150,000 clones, about 84% of them seen once. CDR3 length: 15 amino acids. CDR1 SNHLY and CDR2 FYNNEI come from the germline V gene. V shed 4 bases and J 6 bases; nucleotides not matched to a gene: 4. Recruits, aged roughly 18 to 95 years, lived in approximately 26 US areas. Participants were placed into cohorts based on the clinical history they reported. The sequence derives from a woman younger than 30 who had been exposed to COVID-19. V and J are TRBV2 and TRBJ2-1; 12 bases align to TRBD1. The sample was PBMCs or T cells enriched from blood (not recorded which). The CDR3 bases are TGTGCCAGCAGTGGGGACAGGGGGCTTTTCAATGAGCAGTTCTTC. This translates into CASSGDRGLFNEQFF.